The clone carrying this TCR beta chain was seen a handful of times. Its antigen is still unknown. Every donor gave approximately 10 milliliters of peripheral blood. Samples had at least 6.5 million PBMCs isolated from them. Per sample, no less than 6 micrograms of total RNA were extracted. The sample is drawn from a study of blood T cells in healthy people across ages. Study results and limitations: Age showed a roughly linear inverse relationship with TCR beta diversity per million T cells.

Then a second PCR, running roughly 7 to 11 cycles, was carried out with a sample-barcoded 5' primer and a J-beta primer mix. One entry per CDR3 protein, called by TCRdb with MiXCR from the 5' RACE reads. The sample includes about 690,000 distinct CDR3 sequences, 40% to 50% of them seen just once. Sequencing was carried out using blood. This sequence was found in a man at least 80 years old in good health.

CDR3 in DNA: TGTGCCAGCAGCTTACTAGCGGGGGGGCCATCGCAGTATTTT. It codes for CASSLLAGGPSQYF. The genes are TRBV6-2 or TRBV6-3 and TRBJ2-3; TRBD2 aligns across 13 bases. The CDR3 has 14 amino acids. Germline V gives CDR1 MNHEY, CDR2 SVGEGT. V lost 6 bases and J lost 10; bases outside the gene matches: 7.